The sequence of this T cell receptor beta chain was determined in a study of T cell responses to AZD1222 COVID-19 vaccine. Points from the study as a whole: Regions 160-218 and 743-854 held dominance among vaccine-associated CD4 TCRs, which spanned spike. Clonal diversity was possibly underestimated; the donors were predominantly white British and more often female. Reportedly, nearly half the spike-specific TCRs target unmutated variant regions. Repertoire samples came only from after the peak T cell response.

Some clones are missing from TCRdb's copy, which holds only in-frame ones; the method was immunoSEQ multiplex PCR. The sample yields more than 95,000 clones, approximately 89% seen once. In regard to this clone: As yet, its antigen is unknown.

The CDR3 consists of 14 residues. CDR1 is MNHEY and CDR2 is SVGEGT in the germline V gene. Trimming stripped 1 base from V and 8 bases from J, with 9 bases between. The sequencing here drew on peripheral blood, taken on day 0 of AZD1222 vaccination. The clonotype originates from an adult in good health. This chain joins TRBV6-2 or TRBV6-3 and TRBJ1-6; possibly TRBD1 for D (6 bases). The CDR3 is CASSYFRGDSPLHF. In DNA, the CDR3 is TGTGCCAGCAGTTACTTCAGGGGAGATTCACCCCTCCACTTT.